This TCR beta chain was identified in a study of shared clonotypes between healthy human individuals. General study findings and limits: It was anticipated that sequencing depth would influence how many clonotypes donors shared.

Points on this clone: No antigen is known for it.

The CDR3 runs to 15 residues. CDR1 and CDR2 (germline): SGHDT, YYEEEE. Trimming removed 1 base from V and 0 bases from J; junction bases left unmatched: 0. Selected positively for CCR7 and CD45RO-negative, naive CD8 cells excluded terminally differentiated effector memory CD45RA+ cells. Libraries were prepared by immunoSEQ multiplex PCR; TCRdb keeps only in-frame clonotypes and omits some of them. Among under 2,000,000 clones, approximately 94% were seen once, and the ten largest hold around 1.2%. This receptor was taken from a man younger than 30 in good health. The chain carries TRBV5-6 and TRBJ2-1, with 8 bases identical to TRBD1. The sequencing sample was made of naive CD8+ T cells sorted from blood. The CDR3 reads CASSLTGGSYNEQFF. The CDR3 nucleotides are TGTGCCAGCAGCTTGACAGGGGGCTCCTACAATGAGCAGTTCTTC.